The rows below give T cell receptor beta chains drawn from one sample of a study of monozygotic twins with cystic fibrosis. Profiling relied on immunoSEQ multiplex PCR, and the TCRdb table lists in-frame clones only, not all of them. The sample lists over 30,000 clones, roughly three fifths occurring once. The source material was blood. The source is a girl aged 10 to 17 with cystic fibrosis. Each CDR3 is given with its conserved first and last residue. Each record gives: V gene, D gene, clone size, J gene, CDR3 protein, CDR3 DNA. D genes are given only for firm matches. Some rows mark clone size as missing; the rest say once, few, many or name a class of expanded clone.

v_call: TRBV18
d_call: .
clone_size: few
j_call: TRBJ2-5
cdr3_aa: CASSNREETQYF
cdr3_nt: TGTGCCAGCTCAAACAGGGAAGAGACCCAGTACTTC

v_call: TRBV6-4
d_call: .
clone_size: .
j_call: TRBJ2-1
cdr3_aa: CARMGHLFYNEQFF
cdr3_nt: TGTGCCAGGATGGGACATCTGTTTTACAATGAGCAGTTCTTC

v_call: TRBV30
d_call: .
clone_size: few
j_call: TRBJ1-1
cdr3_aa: CAWSADRLNTEAFF
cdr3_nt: TGTGCCTGGAGTGCAGACAGATTGAACACTGAAGCTTTCTTT

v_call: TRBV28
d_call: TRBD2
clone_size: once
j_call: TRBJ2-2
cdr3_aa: CASSLSAGGHTGELFF
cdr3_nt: TGTGCCAGCAGTTTATCTGCGGGAGGGCATACCGGGGAGCTGTTTTTT

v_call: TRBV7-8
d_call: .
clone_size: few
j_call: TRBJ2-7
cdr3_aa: CASSLGLEVEQYF
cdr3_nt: TGTGCCAGCAGCTTAGGTCTAGAGGTCGAGCAGTACTTC

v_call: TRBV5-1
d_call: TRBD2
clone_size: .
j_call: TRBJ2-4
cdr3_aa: CASNAGTSGSGAKNIQYF
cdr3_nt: TGCGCCAGCAACGCCGGGACTAGCGGGAGTGGGGCCAAAAACATTCAGTACTTC

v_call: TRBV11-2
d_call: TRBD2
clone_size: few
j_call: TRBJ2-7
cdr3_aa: CASSLLAGGYEQYF
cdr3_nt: TGTGCCAGCAGCTTACTAGCGGGAGGCTACGAGCAGTACTTC

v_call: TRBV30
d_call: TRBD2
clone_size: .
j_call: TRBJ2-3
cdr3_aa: CAGGRTSGADTQYF
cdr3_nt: TGTGCCGGGGGAAGGACTAGCGGGGCAGATACGCAGTATTTT

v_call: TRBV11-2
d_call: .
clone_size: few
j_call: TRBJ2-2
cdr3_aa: CASAGEGELFF
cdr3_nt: TGTGCCAGTGCGGGTGAGGGGGAGCTGTTTTTT

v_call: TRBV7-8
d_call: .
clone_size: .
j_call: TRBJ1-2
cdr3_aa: CASNARLDLAGPNYGYTF
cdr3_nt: TGTGCCAGCAACGCCAGACTGGACTTGGCAGGGCCTAACTATGGCTACACCTTC

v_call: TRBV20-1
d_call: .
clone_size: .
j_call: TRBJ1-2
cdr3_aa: CSAADNYGYTF
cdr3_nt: TGCAGTGCTGCCGATAACTATGGCTACACCTTC

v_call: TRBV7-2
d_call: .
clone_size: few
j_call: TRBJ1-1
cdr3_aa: CASSRRRNTEAFF
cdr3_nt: TGTGCCAGCAGCCGACGACGGAACACTGAAGCTTTCTTT

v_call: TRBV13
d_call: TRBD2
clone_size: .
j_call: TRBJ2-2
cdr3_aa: CASSSGTSGPAKLNTGELFF
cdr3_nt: TGTGCCAGCAGCTCAGGGACTAGCGGCCCGGCAAAACTTAACACCGGGGAGCTGTTTTTT

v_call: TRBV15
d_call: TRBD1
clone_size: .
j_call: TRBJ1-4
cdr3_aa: CATSRGTGRGEKLFF
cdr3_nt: TGTGCCACCAGCAGGGGGACAGGGCGGGGTGAAAAACTGTTTTTT

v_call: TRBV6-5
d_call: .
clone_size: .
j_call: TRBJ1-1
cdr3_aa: CASSYEFWGRTEAFF
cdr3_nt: TGTGCCAGCAGTTACGAGTTTTGGGGGCGTACTGAAGCTTTCTTT

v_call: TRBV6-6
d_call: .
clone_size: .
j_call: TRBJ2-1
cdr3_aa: CASKPVTGIHEQFF
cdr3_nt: TGTGCCAGCAAACCCGTGACAGGAATCCATGAGCAGTTCTTC

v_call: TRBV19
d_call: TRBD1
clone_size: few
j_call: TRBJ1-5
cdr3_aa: CASSIDRAKQPQHF
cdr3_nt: TGTGCCAGTAGTATCGACAGGGCGAAGCAGCCCCAGCATTTT

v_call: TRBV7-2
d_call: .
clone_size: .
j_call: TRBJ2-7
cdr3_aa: CASSPNRDTLYEQYF
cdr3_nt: TGTGCCAGCAGCCCTAACCGGGACACCCTCTACGAGCAGTACTTC

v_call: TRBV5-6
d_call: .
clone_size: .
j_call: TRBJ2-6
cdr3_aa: CASSLTGSSSGANVLTF
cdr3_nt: TGTGCCAGCAGCTTGACAGGTTCAAGCTCTGGGGCCAACGTCCTGACTTTC